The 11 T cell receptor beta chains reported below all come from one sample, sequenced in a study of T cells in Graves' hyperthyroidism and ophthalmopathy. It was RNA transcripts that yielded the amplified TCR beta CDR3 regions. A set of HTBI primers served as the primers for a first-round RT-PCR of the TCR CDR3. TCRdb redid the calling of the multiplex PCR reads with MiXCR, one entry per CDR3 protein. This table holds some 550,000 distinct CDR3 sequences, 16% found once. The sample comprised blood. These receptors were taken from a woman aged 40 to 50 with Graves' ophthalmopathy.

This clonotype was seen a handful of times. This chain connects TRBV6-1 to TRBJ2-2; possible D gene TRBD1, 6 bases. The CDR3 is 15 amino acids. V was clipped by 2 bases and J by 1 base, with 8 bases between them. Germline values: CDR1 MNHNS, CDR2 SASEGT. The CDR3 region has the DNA TGTGCCAGCAGTGAAATGACAGGGAACACCGGGGAGCTGTTTTTT. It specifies CASSEMTGNTGELFF.

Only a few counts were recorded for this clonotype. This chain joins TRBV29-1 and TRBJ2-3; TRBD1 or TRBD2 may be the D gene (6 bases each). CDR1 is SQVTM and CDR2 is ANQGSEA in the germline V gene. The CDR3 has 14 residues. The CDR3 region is CGTIGSRRTDTQYF. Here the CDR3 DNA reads TGCGGGACAATCGGGAGTAGAAGAACAGATACGCAGTATTTT.

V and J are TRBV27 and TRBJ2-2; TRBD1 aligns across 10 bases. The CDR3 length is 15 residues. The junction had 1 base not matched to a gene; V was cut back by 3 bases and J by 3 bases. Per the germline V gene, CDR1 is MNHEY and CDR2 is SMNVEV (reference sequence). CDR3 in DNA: TGTGCCAGCAGTTTTGGGACAGGGGACACCGGGGAGCTGTTTTTT. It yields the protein CASSFGTGDTGELFF.

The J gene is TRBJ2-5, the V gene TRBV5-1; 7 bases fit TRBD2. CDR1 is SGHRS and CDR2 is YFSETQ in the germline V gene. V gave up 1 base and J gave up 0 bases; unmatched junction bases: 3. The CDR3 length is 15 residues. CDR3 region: CASSLTSVYQETQYF. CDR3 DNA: TGCGCCAGCAGCTTGACTAGCGTTTACCAAGAGACCCAGTACTTC.

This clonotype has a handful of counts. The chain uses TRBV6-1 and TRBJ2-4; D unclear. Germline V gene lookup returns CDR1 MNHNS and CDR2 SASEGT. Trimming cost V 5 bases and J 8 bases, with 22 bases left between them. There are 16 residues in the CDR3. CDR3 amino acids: CASSYGRHPTVDIQYF. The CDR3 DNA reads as TGTGCCAGCAGTTATGGGCGGCACCCCACCGTGGACATTCAGTACTTC.

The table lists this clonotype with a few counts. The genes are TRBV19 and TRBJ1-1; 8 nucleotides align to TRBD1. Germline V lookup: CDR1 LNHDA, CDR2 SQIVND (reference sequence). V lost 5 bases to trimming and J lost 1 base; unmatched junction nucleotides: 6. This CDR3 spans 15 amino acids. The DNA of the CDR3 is TGTGCCAGTAGTCCCTTGACAGGGGCGAACACTGAAGCTTTCTTT. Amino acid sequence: CASSPLTGANTEAFF.

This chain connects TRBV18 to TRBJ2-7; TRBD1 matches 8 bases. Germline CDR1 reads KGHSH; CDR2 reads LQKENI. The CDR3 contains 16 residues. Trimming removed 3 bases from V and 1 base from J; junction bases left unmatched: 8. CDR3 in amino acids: CASSPRGQGVSYEQYF. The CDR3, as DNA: TGTGCCAGCTCACCCCGAGGACAGGGAGTATCCTACGAGCAGTACTTC.

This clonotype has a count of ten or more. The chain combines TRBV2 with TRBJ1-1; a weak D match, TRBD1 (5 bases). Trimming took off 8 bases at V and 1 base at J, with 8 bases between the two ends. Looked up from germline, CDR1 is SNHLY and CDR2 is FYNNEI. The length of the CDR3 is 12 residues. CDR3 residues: CASQGPNTEAFF. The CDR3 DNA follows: TGTGCCAGCCAGGGCCCGAACACTGAAGCTTTCTTT.

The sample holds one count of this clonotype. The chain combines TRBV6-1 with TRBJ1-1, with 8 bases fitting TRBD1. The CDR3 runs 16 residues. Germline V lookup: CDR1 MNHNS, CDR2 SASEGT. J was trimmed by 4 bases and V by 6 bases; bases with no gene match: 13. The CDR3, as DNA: TGTGCCAGCAGAGTGACAGGGGACCCTAGTGGCACTGAAGCTTTCTTT. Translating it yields CASRVTGDPSGTEAFF.

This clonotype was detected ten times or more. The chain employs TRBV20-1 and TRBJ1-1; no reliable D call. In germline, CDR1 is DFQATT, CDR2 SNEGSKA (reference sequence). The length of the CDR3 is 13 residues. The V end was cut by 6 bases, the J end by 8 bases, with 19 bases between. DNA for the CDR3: TGCAGTGCCAAGACACCTCGTGGACCGGAAGCTTTCTTT. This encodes CSAKTPRGPEAFF.

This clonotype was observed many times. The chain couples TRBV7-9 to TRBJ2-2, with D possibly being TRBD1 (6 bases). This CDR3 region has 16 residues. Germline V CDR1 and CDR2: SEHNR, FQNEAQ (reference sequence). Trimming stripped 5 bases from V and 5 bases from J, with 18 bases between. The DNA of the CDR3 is TGTGCCAGCAGCCCTTGGCAGGGGCAGGGGACCGGGGAGCTGTTTTTT. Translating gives CASSPWQGQGTGELFF.